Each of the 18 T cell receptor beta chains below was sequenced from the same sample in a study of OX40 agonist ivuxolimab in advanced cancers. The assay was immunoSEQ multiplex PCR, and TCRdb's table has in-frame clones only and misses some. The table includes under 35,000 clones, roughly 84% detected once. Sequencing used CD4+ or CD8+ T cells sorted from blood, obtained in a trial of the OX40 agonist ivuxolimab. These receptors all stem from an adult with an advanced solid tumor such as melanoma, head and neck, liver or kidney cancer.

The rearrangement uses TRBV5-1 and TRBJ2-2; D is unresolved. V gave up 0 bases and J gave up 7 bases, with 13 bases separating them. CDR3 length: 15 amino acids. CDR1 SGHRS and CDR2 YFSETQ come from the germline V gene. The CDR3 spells CASSLAVQTGGELFF. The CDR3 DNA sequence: TGCGCCAGCAGCTTGGCCGTGCAAACGGGCGGGGAGCTGTTTTTT. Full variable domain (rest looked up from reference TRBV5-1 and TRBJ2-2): KAGVTQTPRYLIKTRGQQVTLSCSPISGHRSVSWYQQTPGQGLQFLFEYFSETQRNKGNFPGRFSGRQFSNSRSEMNVSTLELGDSALYLCASSLAVQTGGELFFGEGSRLTVL.

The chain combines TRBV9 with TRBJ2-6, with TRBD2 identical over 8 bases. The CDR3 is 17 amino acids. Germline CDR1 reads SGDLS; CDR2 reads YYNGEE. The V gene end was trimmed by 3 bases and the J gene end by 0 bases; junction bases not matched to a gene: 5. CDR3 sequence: CASSAPGGVSGANVLTF. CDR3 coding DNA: TGTGCCAGCAGCGCCCCCGGGGGGGTCTCTGGGGCCAACGTCCTGACTTTC. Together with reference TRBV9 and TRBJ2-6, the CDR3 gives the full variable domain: DSGVTQTPKHLITATGQRVTLRCSPRSGDLSVYWYQQSLDQGLQFLIQYYNGEERAKGNILERFSAQQFPDLHSELNLSSLELGDSALYFCASSAPGGVSGANVLTFGAGSRLTVL.

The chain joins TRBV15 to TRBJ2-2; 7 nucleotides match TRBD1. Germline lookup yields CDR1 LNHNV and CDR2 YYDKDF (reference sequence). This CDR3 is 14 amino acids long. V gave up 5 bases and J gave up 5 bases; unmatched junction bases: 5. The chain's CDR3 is CATSGNRGTGELFF. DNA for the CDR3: TGTGCCACCAGCGGTAACAGGGGAACCGGGGAGCTGTTTTTT.

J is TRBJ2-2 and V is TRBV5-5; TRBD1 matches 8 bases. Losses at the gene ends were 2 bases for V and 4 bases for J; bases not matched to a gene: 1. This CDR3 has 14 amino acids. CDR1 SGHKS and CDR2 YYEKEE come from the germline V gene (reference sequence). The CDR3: CASSLTGGTGELFF. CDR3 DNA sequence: TGTGCCAGCAGCTTAACAGGGGGCACCGGGGAGCTGTTTTTT.

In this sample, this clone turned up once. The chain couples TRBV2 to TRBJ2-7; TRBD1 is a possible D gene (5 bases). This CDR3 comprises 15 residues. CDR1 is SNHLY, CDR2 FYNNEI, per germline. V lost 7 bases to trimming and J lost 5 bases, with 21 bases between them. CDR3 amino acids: CASTENPGILDEQYF. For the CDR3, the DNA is TGTGCCAGCACCGAAAACCCAGGGATATTGGACGAGCAGTACTTC.

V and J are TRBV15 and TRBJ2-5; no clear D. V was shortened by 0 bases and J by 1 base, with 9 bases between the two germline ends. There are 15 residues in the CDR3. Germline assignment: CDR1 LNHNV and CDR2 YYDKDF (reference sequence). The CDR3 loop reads CATSRDALSQETQYF. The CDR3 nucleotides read TGTGCCACCAGCAGAGATGCTCTATCCCAAGAGACCCAGTACTTC.

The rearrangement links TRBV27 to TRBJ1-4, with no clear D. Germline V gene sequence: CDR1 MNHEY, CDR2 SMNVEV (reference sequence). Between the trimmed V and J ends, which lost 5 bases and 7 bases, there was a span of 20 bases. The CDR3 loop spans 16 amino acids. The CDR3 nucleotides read TGTGCCAGCAGTCCGCTCGGCCCCGAGGGCATTGAAAAACTGTTTTTT. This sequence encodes CASSPLGPEGIEKLFF.

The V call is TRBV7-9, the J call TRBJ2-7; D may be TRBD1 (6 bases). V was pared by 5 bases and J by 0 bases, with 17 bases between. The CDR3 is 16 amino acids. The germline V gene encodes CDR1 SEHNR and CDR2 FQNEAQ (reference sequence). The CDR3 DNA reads TGTGCCAGCAGCCCCCCAGGGGCCCATCGCTCCTACGAGCAGTACTTC. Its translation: CASSPPGAHRSYEQYF.

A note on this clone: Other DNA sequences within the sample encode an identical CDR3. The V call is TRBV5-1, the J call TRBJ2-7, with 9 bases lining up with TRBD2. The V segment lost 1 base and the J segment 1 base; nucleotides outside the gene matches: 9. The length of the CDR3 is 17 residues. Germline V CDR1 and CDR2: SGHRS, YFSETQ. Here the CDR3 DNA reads TGCGCCAGCAGCTTGTTTATCCTGGCGGGAGGGTCCTACGAGCAGTACTTC. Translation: CASSLFILAGGSYEQYF.

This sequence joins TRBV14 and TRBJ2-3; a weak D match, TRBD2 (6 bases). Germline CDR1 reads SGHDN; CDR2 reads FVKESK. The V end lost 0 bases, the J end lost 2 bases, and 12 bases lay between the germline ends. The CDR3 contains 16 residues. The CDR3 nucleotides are TGTGCCAGCAGCCAAGATTATGGGACTTTCACAGATACGCAGTATTTT. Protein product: CASSQDYGTFTDTQYF. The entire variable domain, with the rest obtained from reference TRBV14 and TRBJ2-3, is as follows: EAGVTQFPSHSVIEKGQTVTLRCDPISGHDNLYWYRRVMGKEIKFLLHFVKESKQDESGMPNNRFLAERTGGTYSTLKVQPAELEDSGVYFCASSQDYGTFTDTQYFGPGTRLTVL.

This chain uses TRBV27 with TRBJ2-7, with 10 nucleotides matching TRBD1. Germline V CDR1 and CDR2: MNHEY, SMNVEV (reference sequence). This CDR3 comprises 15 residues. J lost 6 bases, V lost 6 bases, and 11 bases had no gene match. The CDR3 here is CASSPRDRGNLEQYF. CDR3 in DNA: TGTGCCAGCAGCCCTCGGGACAGGGGAAACCTCGAGCAGTACTTC.

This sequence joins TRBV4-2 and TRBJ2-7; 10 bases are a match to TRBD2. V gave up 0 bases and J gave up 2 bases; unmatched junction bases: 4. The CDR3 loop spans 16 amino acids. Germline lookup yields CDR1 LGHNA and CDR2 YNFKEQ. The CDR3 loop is CASSQEGAGGPYEQYF. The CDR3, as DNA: TGTGCCAGCAGCCAAGAAGGAGCGGGGGGGCCCTACGAGCAGTACTTC.

This CDR3 is CAGRMGGPTDTQYF. CDR3 sequence (DNA): TGTGCCGGCCGGATGGGGGGACCCACAGATACGCAGTATTTT. The genes are TRBV30 and TRBJ2-3; a weak D match, TRBD2 (6 bases). The germline V gene encodes CDR1 GTSNPN and CDR2 SVGIG (reference sequence). The V end was cut by 8 bases, the J end by 2 bases, with 17 bases between. This CDR3 has 14 amino acids.

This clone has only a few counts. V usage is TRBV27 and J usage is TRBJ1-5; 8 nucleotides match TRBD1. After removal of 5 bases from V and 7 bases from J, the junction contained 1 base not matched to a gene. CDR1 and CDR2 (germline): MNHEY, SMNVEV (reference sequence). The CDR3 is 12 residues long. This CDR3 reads CASSNRGQPQHF. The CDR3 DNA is TGTGCCAGCAGTAACAGGGGGCAGCCCCAGCATTTT.

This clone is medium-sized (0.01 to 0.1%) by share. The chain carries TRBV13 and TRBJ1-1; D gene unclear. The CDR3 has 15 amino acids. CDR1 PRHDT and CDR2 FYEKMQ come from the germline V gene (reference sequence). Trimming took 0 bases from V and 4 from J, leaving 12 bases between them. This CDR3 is CASSLGRGDGTEAFF. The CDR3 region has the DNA TGTGCCAGCAGCTTAGGTCGAGGAGATGGCACTGAAGCTTTCTTT. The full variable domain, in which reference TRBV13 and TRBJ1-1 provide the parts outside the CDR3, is AAGVIQSPRHLIKEKRETATLKCYPIPRHDTVYWYQQGPGQDPQFLISFYEKMQSDKGSIPDRFSAQQFSDYHSELNMSSLELGDSALYFCASSLGRGDGTEAFFGQGTRLTVV.

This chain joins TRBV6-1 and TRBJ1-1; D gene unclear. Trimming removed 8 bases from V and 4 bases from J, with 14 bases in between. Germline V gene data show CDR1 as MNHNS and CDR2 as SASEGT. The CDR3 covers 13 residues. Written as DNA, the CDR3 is TGTGCCAGCCCGTATGGCCAATCCACTGAAGCTTTCTTT. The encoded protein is CASPYGQSTEAFF.

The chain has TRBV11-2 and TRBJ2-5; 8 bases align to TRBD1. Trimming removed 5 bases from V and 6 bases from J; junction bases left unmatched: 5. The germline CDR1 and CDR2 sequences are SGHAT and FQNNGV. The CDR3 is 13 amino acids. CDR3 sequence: CASSPGGAKTQYF. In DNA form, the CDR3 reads TGTGCCAGCAGCCCAGGGGGCGCGAAGACCCAGTACTTC.

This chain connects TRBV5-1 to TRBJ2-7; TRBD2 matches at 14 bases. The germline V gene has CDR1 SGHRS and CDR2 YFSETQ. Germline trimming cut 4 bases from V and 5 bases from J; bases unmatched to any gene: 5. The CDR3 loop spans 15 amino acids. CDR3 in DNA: TGCGCCAGCAGCCAAGGGACTAGCGGGAGAGACGAGCAGTACTTC. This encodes CASSQGTSGRDEQYF.